This T cell receptor beta chain stems from a study of T cells in Graves' hyperthyroidism and ophthalmopathy (dated by TCRdb to the late 2010s). Describing the broader study: Peripheral blood samples were taken at the time of initial diagnosis, prior to any treatment. To identify distinguishing TCR V-J signatures, a discovery cohort of some 100 patients was used, comprising 43 with Graves' ophthalmopathy and around 57 with stable Graves' hyperthyroidism. An independent validation cohort of 18 to 20 hyperthyroidism patients and 15 or so patients who later progressed to ophthalmopathy tested prospective prediction of ophthalmopathy. The approximately 95 discovery patients were divided at random into training and test sets in a 7:3 ratio. The study also compared thyroid tissue and blood T-cell repertoires from 6 or 7 Graves' hyperthyroidism patients. Following sampling, methimazole starting at 30 mg daily was given to hyperthyroidism patients, and high-dose intravenous methylprednisolone was given to ophthalmopathy patients. The paper describes TCR Vbeta CDR3 sequencing of 135 peripheral blood samples, made up of about 41 ophthalmopathy patients, some 76 hyperthyroidism patients and roughly 17 progressor patients.

Study-wide conclusions, independent of this receptor: Most expanded thyroid clonotypes (frequency above 0.001) were also detected in blood, a finding suggesting that blood repertoires may reflect thyroid immune responses. In cross-validation, a model built on a 13 V-J signature told ophthalmopathy apart from stable hyperthyroidism with under 90% sensitivity and roughly 81% specificity, and in testing the same model reached 80%/75%. No statistical method was used to set the sample size in advance, and investigators knew the group allocation. In validation, progression to ophthalmopathy was predicted by the model with around 70% sensitivity and 72.22% specificity, a median of roughly 6 months before onset.

Per the germline V gene (reference sequence), SEHNR is the CDR1 and FQNEAQ is the CDR2. The CDR3, cysteine through phenylalanine, is 14 amino acids long. The CDR3 DNA has 42 bases and is translated from base 1. V and J are trimmed by 1 base and 4 bases, and the gene matches miss 3 bases of the junction. The TCR beta CDR3 regions were amplified from RNA transcripts. For the first round of RT-PCR on the TCR CDR3, the HTBI primer set was used together with the Qiagen OneStep RT-PCR kit. Libraries were constructed in a second round of multiplex PCR, after which size selection and purification were carried out. Libraries were sequenced paired-end with 100 bp reads on an Illumina HiSeq2000. As for the original processing: Raw data were processed with SOAPnuke, discarding reads with adapters, uncalled bases, mean Phred below 15, or no exact constant-primer or identifier match. High-quality paired reads were merged using COPE v1.2.5, and each unique nucleotide sequence was defined as a clonotype. MiTCR v1.1 was used to align clonotypes to the IMGT TRBV, TRBD and TRBJ reference segments. Only V-J combinations with frequency above 0.0001, covering 99.2% of repertoires, were analysed. A TCS score was defined as the ratio between F50 (clonal expansion) and ExV (chaos), using BLOSUM62-based TCRdist between CDR3 peptides within each V-J. Welch's t-statistics and random forest reduced around 520 V-J features to some 14, which were used in a naive Bayes classifier (R e1071). Thyroid-blood repertoire similarity was quantified with the Morisita-Horn index. The public reads were reprocessed in TCRdb via fastp at Q25 and MiXCR, keeping in-frame beta chains. When rows share a CDR3 protein, they turn into one entry using the most common DNA and genes. What appears here as the V and J calls and clone size reflects TCRdb's work, not the paper's. This sample gives hundreds of thousands of distinct CDR3 sequences in total; about 35% of them show up just once. The top ten clones comprise roughly 30% of the sample.

This clonotype was observed a few times. Its recognized antigen is unknown. No base quality information exists; no much larger clone differs at one position. A patient counted as having stable Graves' hyperthyroidism if no progression to ophthalmopathy occurred over 18 months of follow-up. Hyperthyroidism patients were aged 18 to 65 years and newly diagnosed, with disease duration of less than 2 months. The study excluded patients with uncontrolled infections, other autoimmune diseases, pregnancy or lactation. Clinical symptoms, serum thyroxine and TRAb, thyroid ultrasound, and orbital computed tomography formed the basis for the diagnoses. Ficoll-Paque density gradient centrifugation was used to isolate PBMCs from around 9.1 ml of fresh peripheral blood. Total RNA was extracted using Trizol reagent, and RNA quality was assessed on an Agilent 2100 Bioanalyzer.

Sequencing was done on a sample of blood. The clonotype originates from a woman aged 35 to 49 with Graves' hyperthyroidism. This sequence uses TRBV7-9 and TRBJ1-1, and 7 junction bases match TRBD1. In nucleotide form, the sequence is TGTGCCAGCAGCTTAGTCGACAGGGCCACTGAAGCTTTCTTT. It translates to CASSLVDRATEAFF.